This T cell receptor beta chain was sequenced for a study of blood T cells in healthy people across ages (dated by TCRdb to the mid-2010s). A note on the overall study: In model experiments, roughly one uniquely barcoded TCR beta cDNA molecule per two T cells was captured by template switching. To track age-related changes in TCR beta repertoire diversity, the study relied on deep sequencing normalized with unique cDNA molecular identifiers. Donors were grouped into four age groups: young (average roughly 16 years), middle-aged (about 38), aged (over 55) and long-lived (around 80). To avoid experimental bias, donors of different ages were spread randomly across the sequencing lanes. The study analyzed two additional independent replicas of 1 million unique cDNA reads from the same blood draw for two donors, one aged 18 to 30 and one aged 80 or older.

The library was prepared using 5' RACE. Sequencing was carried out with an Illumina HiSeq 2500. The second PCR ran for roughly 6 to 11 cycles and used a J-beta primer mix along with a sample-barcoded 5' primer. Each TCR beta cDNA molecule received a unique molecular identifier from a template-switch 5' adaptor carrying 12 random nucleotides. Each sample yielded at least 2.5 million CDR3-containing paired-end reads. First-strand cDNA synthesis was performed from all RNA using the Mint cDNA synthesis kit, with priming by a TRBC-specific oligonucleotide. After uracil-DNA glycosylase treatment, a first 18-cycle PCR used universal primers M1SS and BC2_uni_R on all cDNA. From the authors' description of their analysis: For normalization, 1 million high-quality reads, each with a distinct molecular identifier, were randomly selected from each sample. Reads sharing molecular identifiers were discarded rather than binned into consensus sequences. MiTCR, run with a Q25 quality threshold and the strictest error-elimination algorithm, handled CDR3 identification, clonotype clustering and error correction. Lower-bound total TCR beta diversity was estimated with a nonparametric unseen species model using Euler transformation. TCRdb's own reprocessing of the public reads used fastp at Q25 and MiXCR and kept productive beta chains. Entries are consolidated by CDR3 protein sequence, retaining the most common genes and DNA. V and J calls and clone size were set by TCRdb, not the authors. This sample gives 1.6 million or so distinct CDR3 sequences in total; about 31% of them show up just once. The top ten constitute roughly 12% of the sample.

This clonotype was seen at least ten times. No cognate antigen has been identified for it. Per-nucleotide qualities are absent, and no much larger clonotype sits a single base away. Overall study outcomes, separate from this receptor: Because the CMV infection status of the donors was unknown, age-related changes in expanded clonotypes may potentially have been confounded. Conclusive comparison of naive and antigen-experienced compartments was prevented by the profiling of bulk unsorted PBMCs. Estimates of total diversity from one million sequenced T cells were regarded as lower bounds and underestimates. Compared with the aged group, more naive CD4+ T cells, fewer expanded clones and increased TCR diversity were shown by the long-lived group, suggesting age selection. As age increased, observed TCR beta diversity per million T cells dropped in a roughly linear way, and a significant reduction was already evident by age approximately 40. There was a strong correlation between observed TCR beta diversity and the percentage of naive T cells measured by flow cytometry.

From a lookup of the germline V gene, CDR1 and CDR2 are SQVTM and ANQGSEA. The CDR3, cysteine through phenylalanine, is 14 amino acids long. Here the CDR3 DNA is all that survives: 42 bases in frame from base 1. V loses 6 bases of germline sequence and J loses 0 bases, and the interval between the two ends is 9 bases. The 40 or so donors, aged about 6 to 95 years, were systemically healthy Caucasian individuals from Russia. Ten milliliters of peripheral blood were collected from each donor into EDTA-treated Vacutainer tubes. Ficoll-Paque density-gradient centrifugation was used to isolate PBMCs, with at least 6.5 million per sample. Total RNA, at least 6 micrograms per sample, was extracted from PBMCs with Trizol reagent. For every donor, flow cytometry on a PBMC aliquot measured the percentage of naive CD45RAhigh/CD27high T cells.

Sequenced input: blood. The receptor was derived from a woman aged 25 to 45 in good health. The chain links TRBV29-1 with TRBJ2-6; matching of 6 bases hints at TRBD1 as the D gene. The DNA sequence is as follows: TGCAGCGTCGTAGGGGGCTCTGGGGCCAACGTCCTGACTTTC. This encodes CSVVGGSGANVLTF.